This T cell receptor beta chain appears in the sequencing data of a study of T-cell memory formation after mild COVID-19. Study outcomes and limitations: While clones contracting from day 15 to 85 were balanced between CD4 and CD8, later expanders leaned CD4+. Clones from the second wave (peaking day 37) had unconfirmed SARS-CoV-2 specificity. Pre-infection memory harbored some responding clones, suggesting cross-reactive memory joined.

The TCR alpha and TCR beta cDNA libraries, bearing sample barcodes and UMIs, were generated by 5'RACE using constant-segment primers. MiXCR, applied by TCRdb to the 5' RACE reads, yields one record per CDR3 protein. The data contain fewer than 150,000 distinct CDR3 sequences, 11% to 15% of them singletons. The CDR3 has 16 amino acids. Germline CDR1 SGHVS, CDR2 FQNEAQ. The germline V and J ends were trimmed by 5 bases and 3 bases, with 18 bases remaining between them. A few counts support this clonotype. The antigen is undetermined. The sequencing input was PBMCs or a T cell subset sorted from them (not recorded which). The sequence came from an adult woman who had mild COVID-19 (a few samples of this study predate the infection). Cell type and time point are not known. This rearrangement joins TRBV7-8 to TRBJ2-3; D tentatively fits TRBD1 or TRBD2 (5 bases each). The CDR3 DNA sequence: TGTGCCAGCAGCCGGATTGGGGACCCGGGTACAGATACGCAGTATTTT. Its protein is CASSRIGDPGTDTQYF.